This T cell receptor beta chain comes out of a study of T cell repertoires in cytomegalovirus infection. Overall study context: Well-studied HLA-B-restricted CMV epitopes were used in the study alongside recently identified HLA-C-restricted ones. Notes on the study in general: The ex vivo response showed dominance by HLA-C-restricted CMV-specific TCR beta clonotypes.

A single record per CDR3 protein comes from TCRdb applying MiXCR to the reads. The table lists approximately 990,000 distinct CDR3 sequences, roughly 31% of them singletons, with around 15% in the top ten. This CDR3 is 13 amino acids long. Trimming took off 1 base at V and 7 bases at J, with 7 bases between the two ends. Germline assignment: CDR1 SEHNR and CDR2 FQNEAQ (reference sequence). This clonotype was observed a handful of times. Its antigen is as yet unknown. This receptor was obtained from a human donor in good health (CMV status not recorded). Some clones in this sample may be carry-over from other donors' samples. V gene TRBV7-9 combines with J gene TRBJ1-4, with D unresolved. Source: cultured CD8+ T cells from PBMCs, taken from culture after CMV antigen stimulation. CDR3 sequence: CASSLEGGEKLFF. CDR3 bases: TGTGCCAGCAGCTTAGAGGGCGGTGAAAAACTGTTTTTT.